This T cell receptor (beta chain) comes out of a study of Tregs in tolerant kidney transplant recipients. Germline CDR1 and CDR2: SGHTA and FQGNSA. This CDR3 region has 13 residues. Deletions cut 4 bases from V and 5 bases from J, with 8 bases between. Whole-study results and caveats: Biological reproducibility was not directly addressed in this study.

Assay used: immunoSEQ multiplex PCR; TCRdb lists only in-frame clones, some missing. The sample holds under 55,000 clones. Of note for this clone: Antigen specificity is unknown. The CDR3 end is not reached by the read, which stops 3 residues before it; the germline J gene fills it in.

Unstimulated regulatory T cells (CD4+CD25+CD127-), CD4+CD25- non-regulatory cells, CD4 and CD8 cells were FACS-sorted from thawed PBMCs. The source of this sequence is a human donor who received a combined kidney and bone marrow transplant. V is TRBV7-2 and J is TRBJ2-2; D possibly corresponds to TRBD1 (6 bases). The sample in question was CD4+ T cells from blood, obtained before the transplant. The part of the CDR3 DNA that was read is TGTGCCAGCAGCTGGGGACAAACCGGGGAG. This translates into CASSWGQTGE. In full, the CDR3 is CASSWGQTGELFF. The whole variable domain, remainder taken from reference TRBV7-2 and TRBJ2-2, is GAGVSQSPSNKVTEKGKDVELRCDPISGHTALYWYRQSLGQGLEFLIYFQGNSAPDKSGLPSDRFSAERTGGSVSTLTIQRTQQEDSAVYLCASSWGQTGELFFGEGSRLTVL.